This T cell receptor (beta chain) was found in a study of OX40 agonist ivuxolimab in advanced cancers. In the study overall: An anti-OX40 (CD134) antibody with agonistic activity, ivuxolimab, was administered to patients. Patients were roughly 83% male with ages roughly 20 to 80, mean about 60. Partial responses were recorded for three patients, including one with hepatocellular carcinoma and two with cutaneous melanoma.

Here immunoSEQ multiplex PCR was the method, and the copy in TCRdb shows in-frame clones only, minus some. The profile shows more than 35,000 clones, around 84% of them singletons. In regard to this clone: Its cognate antigen is unknown.

The study's findings and limits: No determination was made of the antigen specificity of the expanded peripheral T cells.

The sample consisted of CD4+ or CD8+ T cells sorted from blood, taken in a trial of the OX40 agonist ivuxolimab. The sequence was collected from an adult with an advanced solid tumor such as melanoma, head and neck, liver or kidney cancer.

The CDR3 DNA reads TGTGCCATCAGTGATAACAAACAGGGTTCGATGAACACTGAAGCTTTCTTT. Translating gives CAISDNKQGSMNTEAFF. The chain uses TRBV10-3 and TRBJ1-1; possible D gene TRBD1, 6 bases. CDR3 length equals 17 residues. Germline CDR1 ENHRY, CDR2 SYGVKD. Trimming cost V 3 bases and J 0 bases, with 17 bases left between them.